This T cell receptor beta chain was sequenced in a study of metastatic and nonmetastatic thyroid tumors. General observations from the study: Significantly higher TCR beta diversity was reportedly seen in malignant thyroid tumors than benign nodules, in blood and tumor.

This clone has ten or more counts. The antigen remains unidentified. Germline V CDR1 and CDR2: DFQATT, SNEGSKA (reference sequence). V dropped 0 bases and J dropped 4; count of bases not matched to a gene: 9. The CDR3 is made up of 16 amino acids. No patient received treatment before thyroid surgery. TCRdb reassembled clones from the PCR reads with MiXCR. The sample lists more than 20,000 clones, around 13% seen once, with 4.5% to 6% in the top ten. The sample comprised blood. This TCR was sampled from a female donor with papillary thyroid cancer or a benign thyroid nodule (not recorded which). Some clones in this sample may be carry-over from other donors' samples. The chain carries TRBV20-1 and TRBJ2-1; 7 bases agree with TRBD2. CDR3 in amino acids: CSARDRVAGIYNEQFF. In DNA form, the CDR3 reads TGCAGTGCTAGAGATCGAGTAGCGGGTATATACAATGAGCAGTTCTTC.